These 16 T cell receptor beta chains were all obtained from the same sample, sequenced in a study of T cells in Graves' hyperthyroidism and ophthalmopathy (dated by TCRdb to 2018 to 2020). Library preparation employed multiplex PCR. Reads for this sample came from an Illumina HiSeq 2000. TCR beta CDR3 regions were amplified from RNA transcripts. For the first round of RT-PCR on the TCR CDR3, the HTBI primer set was used together with the Qiagen OneStep RT-PCR kit. TCRdb reran the public reads through fastp at Q25 and MiXCR, keeping productive beta chains. Identical CDR3 proteins give one entry, which carries the most common genes and DNA. The sample table shows around 440,000 distinct CDR3 sequences, and 15% to 18% are seen once. The ten largest clones take up approximately 7.5% of the sample. Source material: blood. Receptor source: a woman aged 18-30 years with Graves' hyperthyroidism.

This clonotype was counted at least ten times. The chain carries TRBV2 and TRBJ2-1; a weak D match, TRBD2 (6 bases). Germline V CDR1 and CDR2: SNHLY, FYNNEI. V gave up 3 bases and J gave up 5 bases, with 14 bases separating them. The CDR3 is 15 amino acids. This chain's CDR3 is CASSDLGVADNEQFF. The CDR3 coding sequence is TGTGCCAGCAGTGATTTGGGGGTAGCGGACAATGAGCAGTTCTTC.

This clonotype has at least ten counts. This rearrangement joins TRBV20-1 to TRBJ2-7, with TRBD2 identical over 7 bases. The CDR3 length is 12 residues. V was clipped by 7 bases and J by 1 base; unmatched bases: 4. Germline V lookup: CDR1 DFQATT, CDR2 SNEGSKA (reference sequence). CDR3: CSVEGGSYEQYF. The CDR3 coding sequence is TGCAGTGTTGAGGGAGGGTCCTACGAGCAGTACTTC.

This clonotype showed up just a few times. Just one base apart from a much larger clone, this may be a read error. The chain employs TRBV7-9 and TRBJ2-7; the D is unclear. Per the germline V gene, CDR1 is SEHNR and CDR2 is FQNEAQ (reference sequence). The CDR3 covers 13 residues. The DNA for the CDR3 is TGTGCCGGCAGCCCCGCGTTCTCCTACGAGCAGTACTTC. Translation gives CAGSPAFSYEQYF. Full variable domain (remainder filled in from reference TRBV7-9 and TRBJ2-7): DTGVSQNPRHKITKRGQNVTFRCDPISEHNRLYWYRQTLGQGPEFLTYFQNEAQLEKSRLLSDRFSAERPKGSFSTLEIQRTEQGDSAMYLCAGSPAFSYEQYFGPGTRLTVT.

The V call is TRBV7-9, the J call TRBJ1-4; D is unresolved. Trimming removed 6 bases from V and 5 bases from J, with 7 bases in between. The CDR3 consists of 12 residues. Germline V gene data show CDR1 as SEHNR and CDR2 as FQNEAQ (reference sequence). The CDR3 coding sequence is TGTGCCAGCAGACTTAAAAATGAAAAACTGTTTTTT. Residues: CASRLKNEKLFF.

This clonotype was observed at least ten times. The J gene is TRBJ2-4, the V gene TRBV5-1; weak D call: TRBD1 (5 bases). Trimming pared 0 bases from V and 2 bases from J, leaving 15 bases between. The CDR3 runs to 17 residues. The germline V gene encodes CDR1 SGHRS and CDR2 YFSETQ. The chain's CDR3 is CASSLADRGGSKNIQYF. For the CDR3, the DNA is TGCGCCAGCAGCTTGGCCGATAGGGGTGGCTCCAAAAACATTCAGTACTTC.

The chain couples TRBV3-1 to TRBJ1-2; 8 bases map to TRBD1. CDR3 length: 16 amino acids. CDR1 LGHDT and CDR2 YNNKEL come from the germline V gene (reference sequence). The V segment lost 11 bases and the J segment 8 bases; nucleotides outside the gene matches: 22. The CDR3 spells CASHAGGGQDVRGYTF. The DNA for the CDR3 is TGTGCCTCACACGCGGGGGGGGGACAGGACGTTCGGGGCTACACCTTC.

This clonotype occurred many times. V usage is TRBV6-6 and J usage is TRBJ1-3; D is ambiguous. This CDR3 is 14 amino acids long. Germline assignment: CDR1 MNHNY and CDR2 SVGAGI (reference sequence). Deletions cut 2 bases from V and 0 bases from J, with 5 bases between. CDR3 coding DNA: TGTGCCAGCAGTTACACGGACTCTGGAAACACCATATATTTT. This codes for CASSYTDSGNTIYF.

With regard to this clonotype: This may arise from a read error, as a much more abundant clone is one base away. Here the CDR3 DNA reads TGTGCCAGCAGTTTGGGACCCTTCTATGGCTACGCCTTC. It is translated as CASSLGPFYGYAF. The rearrangement links TRBV12-3 or TRBV12-4 to TRBJ1-2; possible D gene TRBD1, 5 bases. CDR3 length: 13 amino acids.

The rearrangement uses TRBV6-4 and TRBJ1-6, with 10 bases fitting TRBD1. Germline V gives CDR1 MRHNA, CDR2 SNTAGT. Trimming removed 2 bases from V and 5 bases from J; junction bases left unmatched: 0. The CDR3 totals 15 residues. DNA for the CDR3: TGTGCCAGCAGTGACGGGACAGGGGATAATTCACCCCTCCACTTT. Translated: CASSDGTGDNSPLHF.

This clonotype occurred once. The chain uses TRBV19 and TRBJ2-7, with D possibly being TRBD1 or TRBD2 (5 bases each). Gene TRBJ2-1 matches the end of the DNA better, so the J call may be wrong. This CDR3 contains 15 residues. CDR1 and CDR2 (germline): LNHDA, SQIVND (reference sequence). CDR3 in amino acids: CASSIRPSRVYEQFF. CDR3 sequence (DNA): TGTGCCAGTAGTATTCGGCCTAGCAGGGTCTACGAGCAGTTCTTC.

Many counts were recorded for this clonotype. V usage is TRBV28 and J usage is TRBJ2-1, with D perhaps TRBD2 (6 bases). Trimming removed 5 bases at V and 6 bases at J, with 17 bases between. CDR1 and CDR2 from the germline V gene are MDHEN and SYDVKM. This CDR3 has 15 residues. Here the CDR3 reads CASSPLQGTVNEQFF. The CDR3 coding sequence is TGTGCCAGCAGTCCACTACAAGGGACTGTCAATGAGCAGTTCTTC.

This clonotype showed up many times. The rearrangement joins TRBV28 to TRBJ2-5; D could derive from TRBD1 or TRBD2 (5 bases each). CDR3 length: 15 amino acids. V lost 5 bases to trimming and J lost 5 bases, with 18 bases between them. From germline, CDR1 is MDHEN and CDR2 SYDVKM. CDR3 bases: TGTGCCAGCAGTACGACCTCTCAGGGCGGGGAGACCCAGTACTTC. Amino acids: CASSTTSQGGETQYF.

This clonotype was seen a few times. This chain joins TRBV6-1 and TRBJ2-1, with unresolved D. The V gene's germline CDR1 is MNHNS and CDR2 SASEGT. V shed 10 bases and J shed 4 bases, with 14 bases lying between them. The length of the CDR3 is 13 residues. The CDR3 reads CATPLEGYNEQFF. In nucleotides, the CDR3 is TGTGCCACCCCCCTCGAAGGGTACAATGAGCAGTTCTTC.

Of note for this clonotype: A much bigger clone sits one base away, suggesting this may be a read error. This chain uses TRBV11-3 with TRBJ1-5; the D is unclear. The CDR3 is 13 amino acids. Germline lookup yields CDR1 SGHNT and CDR2 YENEEA. The CDR3 reads CASSFGPRQPRHF. CDR3 coding DNA: TGTGCCAGCAGCTTCGGCCCCCGTCAGCCCCGGCATTTT.

V is TRBV7-2 and J is TRBJ2-7; 12 bases agree with TRBD2. Germline CDR1 and CDR2: SGHTA and FQGNSA. After removal of 5 bases from V and 2 bases from J, the junction contained 13 bases not matched to a gene. This CDR3 is 18 amino acids long. The CDR3 sequence: CASSPSLKLAGGTYEQYF. DNA for the CDR3: TGTGCCAGCAGCCCGAGCCTGAAACTAGCGGGAGGTACCTACGAGCAGTACTTC.

This clonotype has a count of ten or more. The chain has TRBV11-2 and TRBJ1-1, with a tentative D call TRBD1 (5 bases). V was clipped by 1 base and J by 8 bases, with 11 bases between them. CDR1 SGHAT and CDR2 FQNNGV come from the germline V gene. The CDR3 has 13 amino acids. The CDR3 coding sequence is TGTGCCAGCAGCTTAGGGGACGGTCGGGAAGCTTTCTTT. It encodes CASSLGDGREAFF. Variable domain in full (rest from reference TRBV11-2 and TRBJ1-1): EAGVAQSPRYKIIEKRQSVAFWCNPISGHATLYWYQQILGQGPKLLIQFQNNGVVDDSQLPKDRFSAERLKGVDSTLKIQPAKLEDSAVYLCASSLGDGREAFFGQGTRLTVV.